Listed here is a single TCR beta chain. Its antigen is still unknown. The data belong to a study of cytomegalovirus exposure and HLA in healthy donors. Study-wide results and caveats: TCR beta sequences numbering under 20,000 were associated with HLA alleles at 0.05 false discovery rate in a later analysis. A later analysis linked a missense DCLRE1C variant to TCR beta V- and J-gene trimming. A list of more than 150 TCR beta chains associated with cytomegalovirus was given.

Researchers ran the PCR with 60 Vbeta and 13 Jbeta primers. TCRdb's copy holds only in-frame clones and misses some; the assay was immunoSEQ multiplex PCR. The profile shows 85,000 to 120,000 clones, roughly 82% of them singletons. This clonotype was obtained from a man aged 50 or older in good health and CMV-seronegative. The sample taken for sequencing was PBMCs.

The CDR3 loop reads CASSLAIQRGGTNEQFF. The CDR3 DNA reads TGTGCCAGCAGCTTGGCCATACAGCGGGGGGGCACGAATGAGCAGTTCTTC. V is TRBV5-4 and J is TRBJ2-1, with 10 bases fitting TRBD2. Trimming took 0 bases from V and 7 from J; bases not matched to a gene: 10. The CDR3 loop spans 17 amino acids. Germline assignment: CDR1 SGHNT and CDR2 YYREEE (reference sequence).